Presented here are 15 T cell receptor beta chains from one specimen sequenced in a study of molecular identifiers for immune sequencing clone quantification (dated by TCRdb to the late 2010s). Library preparation used PCR. Sequencing used an Illumina HiSeq 4000. TCRdb trimmed public reads at Q25 via fastp, called clones via MiXCR and kept in-frame beta chains. Merged by CDR3 protein, the rows form single entries marked with the most common genes and DNA. This sample holds about 640,000 distinct CDR3 sequences; around 20% were observed only once. Around 0.86% of the sample belongs to the ten largest clones. Specimen: naive CD8+ T cells from blood, with Jurkat cell RNA spiked in. The sample's cell subset or site label, in plain terms: FACS-sorted CD8+CD4-CCR7+CD45RA+ naive T cells. The origin of the receptors is a human donor in good health. Some libraries in this study had Jurkat cell RNA spiked in.

The sample holds many counts of this clonotype. The chain couples TRBV25-1 to TRBJ2-7; perhaps TRBD2 as D (5 bases). CDR1 and CDR2 from the germline V gene are MGHDK and SYGVNS. This CDR3 region has 13 residues. The germline V and J ends were trimmed by 6 bases and 3 bases, with 12 bases remaining between them. CDR3 amino acids: CASREDGYYEQYF. In DNA, the CDR3 is TGTGCCAGCAGGGAGGACGGATACTACGAGCAGTACTTC.

At least ten counts were recorded for this clonotype. The CDR3: CASSVLSQGEQFF. The DNA for the CDR3 is TGTGCCAGCAGTGTCTTAAGTCAGGGCGAGCAGTTCTTC. The V gene is TRBV25-1, the J gene TRBJ2-1; tentative D call: TRBD1 (5 bases). Germline-derived CDR1 and CDR2 are MGHDK and SYGVNS. The CDR3 has 13 residues. V gave up 4 bases and J gave up 10 bases, with 14 bases separating them.

This clonotype was picked up many times. This chain links TRBV11-2 with TRBJ2-7; no clear D gene. Looked up from germline, CDR1 is SGHAT and CDR2 is FQNNGV. V was pared by 0 bases and J by 0 bases, with 9 bases between. This CDR3 has 15 amino acids. The CDR3 DNA follows: TGTGCCAGCAGCTTAGACCGGACGATCTCCTACGAGCAGTACTTC. It translates to CASSLDRTISYEQYF.

This clonotype was seen at least ten times. The J gene is TRBJ2-7, the V gene TRBV5-4; a possible D gene is TRBD2 (6 bases). Trimming cost V 4 bases and J 5 bases, with 16 bases left between them. Germline CDR1 and CDR2: SGHNT and YYREEE (reference sequence). The CDR3 consists of 14 residues. CDR3 region: CASSTGLSGDEQYF. The CDR3, as DNA: TGTGCCAGCAGCACGGGACTTTCCGGGGACGAGCAGTACTTC.

In its sample, this clonotype was seen many times. The chain joins TRBV4-3 to TRBJ2-3, with TRBD2 matching 7 bases. The germline V gene has CDR1 LGHNA and CDR2 YSLEER. J lost 3 bases, V lost 4 bases, and 10 bases had no gene match. The CDR3 consists of 16 residues. CDR3 DNA: TGCGCCAGCAGCCTTTATGGGGGAGGGCTTACAGATACGCAGTATTTT. Amino acids: CASSLYGGGLTDTQYF.

This clonotype appeared a single time. No conserved phenylalanine or tryptophan is present at the end of the CDR3, so a read error is the likely explanation. The DNA is omitted, as the CDR3 cannot be located on it reliably, and the CDR3 follows TCRdb's listing. The chain is built from TRBV27 and TRBJ2-3; the table's D call, TRBD1, was not checked against the DNA. Per the germline V gene, CDR1 is MNHEY and CDR2 is SMNVEV (reference sequence). From its first to its last residue, the CDR3 has 9 amino acids. CDR3 in amino acids: CASNSSPRG.

Turning to this clonotype: The junction does not match germline at one end; this may be a read error. CDR3 in DNA: TGCGCCAGCGGCTTGCGTTCCGGGACAGGGGGAATCGAGCAGTACTTC. Its translation is CASGLRSGTGGIEQYF. The gene calls are TRBV5-1 and TRBJ2-7, with TRBD1 matching 11 bases. This CDR3 spans 16 amino acids. The germline CDR1 and CDR2 sequences are SGHRS and YFSETQ. The whole variable domain, filled in from reference TRBV5-1 and TRBJ2-7, reads KAGVTQTPRYLIKTRGQQVTLSCSPISGHRSVSWYQQTPGQGLQFLFEYFSETQRNKGNFPGRFSGRQFSNSRSEMNVSTLELGDSALYLCASGLRSGTGGIEQYFGPGTRLTVT.

The sample holds one count of this clonotype. With a much larger clone just one base away, this may be a read error. The chain recombines TRBV12-3 or TRBV12-4 with TRBJ2-1, with TRBD2 identical over 7 bases. With V trimmed by 3 bases and J by 5 bases, 7 bases remained unmatched. There are 15 residues in the CDR3. CDR3 bases: TGTGCCAGCAGTTTGGCGGGGGATGGACACAATGAGCAGTTCTTC. Translating it yields CASSLAGDGHNEQFF.

Concerning this clonotype: This may come from a read error, since a much larger clone is one base off. The rearrangement links TRBV27 to TRBJ2-5; the D is unclear. Germline V lookup: CDR1 MNHEY, CDR2 SMNVEV (reference sequence). There are 18 residues in the CDR3. CDR3 residues: CTSSLSVSSMRLQETQYF. The CDR3 DNA is TGTACCAGCAGTTTATCGGTTTCTAGTATGCGATTACAAGAGACCCAGTACTTC.

This clonotype was observed a handful of times. The junction and the germline gene differ at one end; a read error may be behind it. This chain connects TRBV6-1 to TRBJ2-7; TRBD2 aligns across 8 bases. CDR3 size: 15 residues. The V gene's germline CDR1 is MNHNS and CDR2 SASEGT. The CDR3 DNA follows: TGTGCCAGCAGTGTGACTAGCGCAGCTACCTACGAGCAGTACTTT. Amino acids: CASSVTSAATYEQYF.

The table lists this clonotype with many counts. The chain is built from TRBV19 and TRBJ2-7; 8 bases fit TRBD1. Germline V gene lookup returns CDR1 LNHDA and CDR2 SQIVND (reference sequence). V dropped 7 bases and J dropped 4; count of bases not matched to a gene: 6. The CDR3 is made up of 13 amino acids. This CDR3 reads CASNFGQGYEQYF. As DNA, the CDR3 is TGTGCCAGTAATTTTGGACAGGGTTACGAGCAGTACTTC.

The V gene is TRBV7-9, the J gene TRBJ1-3; 7 bases agree with TRBD1. V dropped 1 base and J dropped 0; count of bases not matched to a gene: 9. Germline CDR1 and CDR2: SEHNR and FQNEAQ (reference sequence). The CDR3 runs to 18 residues. This CDR3 reads CASSLVPPQGGSGNTIYF. DNA of the CDR3: TGTGCCAGCAGCTTAGTCCCCCCCCAGGGGGGCTCTGGAAACACCATATATTTT.

This clonotype was seen at least ten times. This rearrangement joins TRBV11-2 to TRBJ1-5; the D is unclear. V was shortened by 5 bases and J by 0 bases, with 14 bases between the two germline ends. The germline gives CDR1 SGHAT, CDR2 FQNNGV. This CDR3 spans 16 amino acids. CDR3 nucleotide sequence: TGTGCCAGCAGCCCCAGCCCCGGGAATAGCAATCAGCCCCAGCATTTT. Translation gives CASSPSPGNSNQPQHF. Drawing the rest from reference TRBV11-2 and TRBJ1-5, the complete variable domain is EAGVAQSPRYKIIEKRQSVAFWCNPISGHATLYWYQQILGQGPKLLIQFQNNGVVDDSQLPKDRFSAERLKGVDSTLKIQPAKLEDSAVYLCASSPSPGNSNQPQHFGDGTRLSIL.

This clonotype came up a few times. The chain combines TRBV4-1 with TRBJ2-7, with 11 bases matching TRBD2. V was pared by 2 bases and J by 4 bases, with 4 bases of the junction left unmatched. CDR3 length equals 15 residues. Germline CDR1 reads MGHRA; CDR2 reads YSYEKL. DNA for the CDR3: TGCGCCAGCAGCCAACTTAGCGGGAGGGCTTACGAGCAGTACTTC. This encodes CASSQLSGRAYEQYF.

This clonotype was detected ten times or more. This sequence joins TRBV4-2 and TRBJ2-2; TRBD2 might be the D (6 bases). V lost 3 bases to trimming and J lost 4 bases, with 15 bases between them. CDR3 length: 16 amino acids. The V gene's germline CDR1 is LGHNA and CDR2 YNFKEQ. The CDR3 DNA follows: TGTGCCAGCAGCCAGGATCCGGGAGTTGGCACCGGGGAGCTGTTTTTT. It is translated as CASSQDPGVGTGELFF.